Sequencing of this T cell receptor beta chain was carried out in a study of a mutant IDH1 vaccine in newly diagnosed glioma. Study at large: Vaccinations, eight in total, occurred in weeks 1, 3, 5, 7, 11, 15, 19, 23. First vaccine doses came 4-6 weeks after radiotherapy alone, or with temozolomide cycles. Earlier care involved radiotherapy, temozolomide, or both, and the majority received both.

Trimming pared 7 bases from V and 0 bases from J, leaving 9 bases between. Germline CDR1 is SEHNR and CDR2 is FQNEAQ (reference sequence). This CDR3 is 13 amino acids long. As for this clone: Its antigen is not known.

Time point in this sample: week 11, during vaccination. Every vaccine dose comprised 300 ug of mutant IDH1 20-mer peptide plus topical imiquimod. Donors' newly diagnosed IDH1-mutant WHO grade 3 or 4 astrocytomas lacked nuclear ATRX. Here immunoSEQ multiplex PCR was the method, and the copy in TCRdb shows in-frame clones only, minus some. Here the sample spans around 62,000 clones, about 91% being singletons. The TCR was taken from a man aged 35 to 55 with glioma. The source material was PBMCs, sampled from a glioma patient whose treatment included an IDH1 peptide vaccine. This chain links TRBV7-9 with TRBJ1-1; D unresolved. The CDR3 is CASILEVNTEAFF. The CDR3 coding sequence is TGTGCCAGCATCCTTGAGGTGAACACTGAAGCTTTCTTT.